One sample yielded the 32 T cell receptor beta chains listed below, sequenced in a study of T-cell memory formation after mild COVID-19. TCRdb used MiXCR to reprocess the 5' RACE reads, holding one entry per CDR3 protein. The sample lists about 540,000 distinct CDR3 sequences; approximately 20% were seen once. Sequences were obtained from PBMCs or a T cell subset sorted from them (not recorded which). The receptors shown here come from an adult woman who had mild COVID-19 (a few samples of this study predate the infection). Cell type and time point are not known.

The chain joins TRBV9 to TRBJ2-3, with D tentatively TRBD1 (5 bases). CDR3 length: 13 amino acids. V was clipped by 3 bases and J by 6 bases, with 11 bases between them. Germline V gene data show CDR1 as SGDLS and CDR2 as YYNGEE. The CDR3: CASSGTRVDTQYF. CDR3 DNA sequence: TGTGCCAGCAGCGGGACAAGGGTGGATACGCAGTATTTT.

The chain has TRBV14 and TRBJ1-2; the match to TRBD1 covers 7 bases. This CDR3 contains 14 residues. Germline-derived CDR1 and CDR2 are SGHDN and FVKESK. With V trimmed by 0 bases and J by 8 bases, 6 bases remained unmatched. CDR3 sequence (DNA): TGTGCCAGCAGCCAAGATCGAAGGGGGCAGGGCTACACCTTC. Amino acids: CASSQDRRGQGYTF.

This clonotype appeared a few times. The chain links TRBV11-2 to TRBJ2-7; the match to TRBD2 covers 9 bases. Germline lookup yields CDR1 SGHAT and CDR2 FQNNGV. The CDR3 sequence is 16 residues long. The J segment lost 7 bases and the V segment lost 4 bases, leaving 14 bases of the junction unmatched. CDR3 DNA sequence: TGTGCCAGCAGCTCGGGACTAGCAGGGATCCGTGGGGAGCAGTACTTC. Encoded protein: CASSSGLAGIRGEQYF.

The chain recombines TRBV11-2 with TRBJ2-7; D possibly uses TRBD1 or TRBD2 (5 bases each). The germline V and J ends were trimmed by 1 base and 7 bases, with 20 bases remaining between them. This CDR3 spans 16 amino acids. Germline CDR1 reads SGHAT; CDR2 reads FQNNGV. This CDR3 is CASSLAGFPRRGEQYF. DNA of the CDR3: TGTGCCAGCAGCTTAGCAGGGTTTCCCCGGAGAGGGGAGCAGTACTTC.

The chain employs TRBV7-9 and TRBJ2-1, with 13 bases that match TRBD2. V gave up 3 bases and J gave up 2 bases; unmatched junction bases: 7. Germline loops: CDR1 SEHNR, CDR2 FQNEAQ (reference sequence). The CDR3 has 18 residues. This chain's CDR3 is CASSFGLAGVSTYNEQFF. The CDR3 nucleotides are TGTGCCAGCAGCTTCGGACTAGCGGGAGTAAGCACCTACAATGAGCAGTTCTTC.

This clonotype was seen more than once but under ten times. The chain couples TRBV3-1 to TRBJ1-6, with TRBD1 matching over 9 bases. This CDR3 comprises 14 residues. V gave up 5 bases and J gave up 9 bases; unmatched junction bases: 5. Germline assignment: CDR1 LGHDT and CDR2 YNNKEL (reference sequence). CDR3 amino acids: CASSFGQGPSPLHF. The CDR3, as DNA: TGTGCCAGCAGCTTTGGACAGGGGCCTTCACCCCTCCACTTT.

This clonotype was recorded a few times. The genes are TRBV6-5 and TRBJ1-1, with D tentatively TRBD1 (5 bases). The germline CDR1 and CDR2 sequences are MNHEY and SVGAGI. V was cut by 0 bases and J by 5 bases, with 7 bases left in between. The CDR3 length is 13 residues. CDR3 DNA: TGTGCCAGCAGTTACTCCAGGGATACTGAAGCTTTCTTT. Residues: CASSYSRDTEAFF.

The genes are TRBV11-3 and TRBJ2-7; D is undetermined. The CDR3 is made up of 15 amino acids. The V end was cut by 0 bases, the J end by 6 bases, with 15 bases between. Germline assignment: CDR1 SGHNT and CDR2 YENEEA. The CDR3 coding sequence is TGTGCCAGCAGCTTAGATGGAAGGCCCCTTGGCGAGCAGTACTTC. This gives the protein CASSLDGRPLGEQYF.

This chain connects TRBV7-9 to TRBJ2-3, with D possibly matching TRBD1 (6 bases). In germline, CDR1 is SEHNR, CDR2 FQNEAQ (reference sequence). The CDR3 has 14 amino acids. V lost 1 base, J lost 9 bases, and 14 bases lay in between. DNA for the CDR3: TGTGCCAGCAGCTTAGACACAGGGCTAGGGACGCAGTATTTT. Translating it yields CASSLDTGLGTQYF.

This chain joins TRBV7-9 and TRBJ2-3; TRBD2 matches 12 bases. This CDR3 region has 20 residues. V was pared by 7 bases and J by 4 bases, with 21 bases of the junction left unmatched. The V gene's germline CDR1 is SEHNR and CDR2 FQNEAQ (reference sequence). CDR3 sequence: CASIPPMKTSGGGVADTQYF. For the CDR3, the DNA is TGTGCCAGCATCCCTCCGATGAAGACTAGCGGGGGTGGTGTCGCAGATACGCAGTATTTT.

This clonotype was counted at least ten times. The V call is TRBV7-9, the J call TRBJ1-1, with 7 bases fitting TRBD1. This CDR3 is built from 13 residues. From germline, CDR1 is SEHNR and CDR2 FQNEAQ (reference sequence). V trimming: 6 bases; J trimming: 3 bases; junction bases outside the gene matches: 4. The CDR3 nucleotides read TGTGCCAGCAGGACCGGACAGGACACTGAAGCTTTCTTT. Translating gives CASRTGQDTEAFF.

The CDR3 here is CASSLEVGSNYGYTF. The CDR3 region has the DNA TGTGCCAGCAGCTTAGAGGTAGGATCTAACTATGGCTACACCTTC. This rearrangement joins TRBV7-9 to TRBJ1-2; D gene uncertain. The CDR3 extends over 15 amino acids. The germline gives CDR1 SEHNR, CDR2 FQNEAQ (reference sequence). V dropped 1 base and J dropped 0 bases, with 9 bases sitting between them.

The chain is built from TRBV5-1 and TRBJ2-7; 7 bases are shared with TRBD1. Germline V lookup: CDR1 SGHRS, CDR2 YFSETQ. Germline trimming cut 0 bases from V and 0 bases from J; bases unmatched to any gene: 9. The CDR3 has 17 residues. CDR3 sequence: CASSLGVGQRNSYEQYF. DNA of the CDR3: TGCGCCAGCAGCTTGGGAGTGGGACAGCGAAACTCCTACGAGCAGTACTTC.

This chain joins TRBV10-3 and TRBJ2-5; no clear D gene. This CDR3 is 11 amino acids long. Germline CDR1 ENHRY, CDR2 SYGVKD. The V end was cut by 6 bases, the J end by 2 bases, with 4 bases between. CDR3 nucleotides: TGTGCCATCAGGGAACAAGAGACCCAGTACTTC. The encoded protein is CAIREQETQYF.

The genes are TRBV3-1 and TRBJ1-2; D not certain. The length of the CDR3 is 14 residues. The germline V gene encodes CDR1 LGHDT and CDR2 YNNKEL (reference sequence). V lost 4 bases, J lost 3 bases, and 12 bases lay in between. The CDR3 DNA sequence: TGTGCCAGCAGCCCGGGAATGTTACACTATGGCTACACCTTC. This translates into CASSPGMLHYGYTF.

This clonotype was seen a few times. The junction and the germline gene differ at one end; a read error may be behind it. V usage is TRBV3-1 and J usage is TRBJ1-1, with D perhaps TRBD1 (6 bases). Germline CDR1 reads LGHDT; CDR2 reads YNNKEL (reference sequence). This CDR3 is built from 17 residues. This chain's CDR3 is CASSQDWGGAKNSEAFF. The CDR3 DNA sequence: TGTGCCAGCAGCCAAGATTGGGGGGGGGCCAAGAACTCTGAAGCTTTCTTT.

As for this clonotype: One junction end does not reproduce the germline sequence, and a read error may be involved. V is TRBV5-1 and J is TRBJ1-1; D is ambiguous. CDR1 and CDR2 from the germline V gene are SGHRS and YFSETQ. The CDR3 consists of 13 residues. For the CDR3, the DNA is TGCGCCAGCAGCACACAGACGAACACTGGAGCTTTCTTT. As protein: CASSTQTNTGAFF.

The CDR3 DNA reads TGTGCCACCAGTATCGGCGGCACCGGGGAGCTGTTTTTT. Residues: CATSIGGTGELFF. The genes are TRBV24-1 and TRBJ2-2; D gene uncertain. In germline, CDR1 is KGHDR, CDR2 SFDVKD. Trimming removed 6 bases from V and 4 bases from J, with 8 bases in between. CDR3 length equals 13 residues.

This chain links TRBV11-2 with TRBJ1-5, with unresolved D. V was pared by 9 bases and J by 4 bases, with 4 bases between. Per germline, CDR1 SGHAT and CDR2 FQNNGV. This CDR3 contains 10 residues. CDR3 loop: CARGNQPQHF. CDR3 DNA sequence: TGTGCCAGAGGGAATCAGCCCCAGCATTTT.

This clonotype came up a few times. This chain uses TRBV6-5 with TRBJ2-3, with 14 bases fitting TRBD2. The CDR3 totals 13 residues. Germline assignment: CDR1 MNHEY and CDR2 SVGAGI. Losses at the gene ends were 6 bases for V and 10 bases for J; bases not matched to a gene: 3. The CDR3 DNA sequence: TGTGCCAGCAGGACTAGCGGGGGGGCTGCGCAGTATTTT. Encoded protein: CASRTSGGAAQYF.

The J gene is TRBJ2-7, the V gene TRBV29-1; 7 bases agree with TRBD2. The CDR3 covers 12 residues. Germline V gene lookup returns CDR1 SQVTM and CDR2 ANQGSEA. The V segment lost 6 bases and the J segment 6 bases; nucleotides outside the gene matches: 8. The CDR3 spells CSVPVAGGEQYF. In nucleotides, the CDR3 is TGCAGCGTCCCCGTAGCGGGTGGCGAGCAGTACTTC.

The chain links TRBV7-6 to TRBJ2-3; D may match TRBD1 or TRBD2 (5 bases each). The V gene lost 5 bases and the J gene lost 2 bases, with 11 bases spanning the gap. Germline V gene sequence: CDR1 SGHVS, CDR2 FNYEAQ. The CDR3 contains 14 residues. The CDR3 reads CASSHWDHTDTQYF. DNA for the CDR3: TGTGCCAGCAGCCACTGGGACCACACAGATACGCAGTATTTT.

Only a few counts were recorded for this clonotype. The rearrangement uses TRBV28 and TRBJ2-2; D is undetermined. Germline V gene lookup returns CDR1 MDHEN and CDR2 SYDVKM. The CDR3 contains 12 residues. Deletions cut 7 bases from V and 7 bases from J, with 10 bases between. The CDR3 region has the DNA TGTGCCAGCACTGCTCCTCACGGGGAGCTGTTTTTT. Encoded protein: CASTAPHGELFF. The full variable domain, with the rest looked up from reference TRBV28 and TRBJ2-2, is DVKVTQSSRYLVKRTGEKVFLECVQDMDHENMFWYRQDPGLGLRLIYFSYDVKMKEKGDIPEGYSVSREKKERFSLILESASTNQTSMYLCASTAPHGELFFGEGSRLTVL.

Only a few counts were recorded for this clonotype. The V call is TRBV20-1, the J call TRBJ2-7; 10 bases are a match to TRBD2. The CDR3 contains 15 residues. Germline CDR1 and CDR2: DFQATT and SNEGSKA (reference sequence). V was pared by 6 bases and J by 2 bases, with 10 bases of the junction left unmatched. CDR3 in amino acids: CSADKRGLAAYEQYF. The DNA for the CDR3 is TGCAGTGCGGACAAAAGAGGACTAGCGGCCTACGAGCAGTACTTC.

V usage is TRBV6-6 and J usage is TRBJ1-1, with 7 positions matching TRBD1. CDR1 is MNHNY and CDR2 is SVGAGI in the germline V gene (reference sequence). This CDR3 is built from 14 residues. V trimming: 2 bases; J trimming: 8 bases; junction bases outside the gene matches: 8. Here the CDR3 reads CASSYDRVGREAFF. The CDR3 DNA reads TGTGCCAGCAGTTACGACAGGGTTGGAAGAGAAGCTTTCTTT.

V and J are TRBV29-1 and TRBJ1-1; unclear D gene. The CDR3 runs 12 residues. CDR1 is SQVTM, CDR2 ANQGSEA, per germline. Between the trimmed V and J ends, which lost 4 bases and 4 bases, there was a span of 10 bases. As DNA, the CDR3 is TGCAGCGTTGTCTATCTTCCCACTGAAGCTTTCTTT. Its translation: CSVVYLPTEAFF.

This clonotype appeared a single time. The genes are TRBV12-3 or TRBV12-4 and TRBJ1-2; TRBD1 is a possible D gene (6 bases). Between the trimmed V and J ends, which lost 6 bases and 4 bases, there was a span of 12 bases. CDR3 length: 13 amino acids. The CDR3 region has the DNA TGTGCCAGCAGCCGACAGGCCTTCTATGGCTACACCTTC. Its protein is CASSRQAFYGYTF.

The chain carries TRBV4-2 and TRBJ2-1; D is unresolved. Germline loops: CDR1 LGHNA, CDR2 YNFKEQ. The CDR3 loop spans 18 amino acids. V was pared by 1 base and J by 0 bases, with 16 bases between. CDR3 amino acids: CASSQGSSHPSSYNEQFF. CDR3 sequence (DNA): TGTGCCAGCAGCCAAGGGAGTAGTCACCCGAGCTCCTACAATGAGCAGTTCTTC.

This rearrangement joins TRBV12-3 or TRBV12-4 to TRBJ1-4; perhaps TRBD1 as D (6 bases). The CDR3 runs 17 residues. V was clipped by 3 bases and J by 6 bases, with 20 bases between them. In DNA, the CDR3 is TGTGCCAGCAGTTTCGTTAGGGGGAGAACTTCCCATGAAAAACTGTTTTTT. Encoded protein: CASSFVRGRTSHEKLFF.

This rearrangement joins TRBV6-5 to TRBJ2-7; a possible D gene is TRBD2 (7 bases). From germline, CDR1 is MNHEY and CDR2 SVGAGI. The CDR3 runs to 17 residues. The V and J ends lost 4 bases and 1 base respectively, with 20 bases between them. CDR3 nucleotides: TGTGCCAGCAGTTCGACGTATTACGGGGGGCGATCCTACGAGCAGTACTTC. This encodes CASSSTYYGGRSYEQYF.

The table lists this clonotype with a few counts. Here the CDR3 DNA reads TGTGCCAGCAGTCCGGCGGGGGGGCCTCGAGAGCAGTACTTC. It yields the protein CASSPAGGPREQYF. This chain connects TRBV12-3 or TRBV12-4 to TRBJ2-7; 9 bases are a match to TRBD2. Losses at the gene ends were 5 bases for V and 7 bases for J; bases not matched to a gene: 9. The CDR3 totals 14 residues.

This chain connects TRBV7-6 to TRBJ2-7; 8 positions agree with TRBD1. Per the germline V gene, CDR1 is SGHVS and CDR2 is FNYEAQ. The CDR3 is made up of 13 amino acids. V was pared by 5 bases and J by 1 base, with 1 base of the junction left unmatched. CDR3 residues: CASSRQGSYEQYF. The CDR3 DNA follows: TGTGCCAGCAGCCGACAGGGGTCCTACGAGCAGTACTTC.